This T cell receptor beta chain was observed in a study of shared clonotypes between healthy human individuals (dated by TCRdb to 2020 to 2021). Broadly, across the study: Three men and a couple of women, aged 18 to 49 years, made up the cohort. Libraries were prepared and TCR repertoires were sequenced by different laboratories using diverse techniques, in order to increase sequencing depth and limit assay-specific biases. Between about 0.9 and 10 billion PBMCs per donor were obtained by leukapheresis. To estimate repertoire size and how much clonotype sharing occurs between individuals, the study deeply sequenced the blood TCR repertoires of roughly 5 healthy adults. Per donor, three plates each were used for CD4 naive and CD4 memory, two for CD8 naive, and one for CD8 memory.

Note on this clone: The specificity of this receptor is unknown. This clone may be a read error of a much larger clone one base away. The same CDR3 also results from other DNA sequences found in this sample.

Including the terminal cysteine and phenylalanine, the CDR3 comprises 14 residues. The read is trimmed to its CDR3 DNA, 42 bases read in frame from base 1. V and J are trimmed by 5 bases and 3 bases, and the gene matches miss 3 bases of the junction. Reading the germline V gene (reference sequence) gives CDR1 MNHEY and CDR2 SMNVEV. Using the deep immunoSEQ assay, TCR CDR3 regions were amplified from genomic DNA by multiplex PCR. Genomic DNA extracted from each cell subset was distributed evenly over all wells of several immunoSEQ 96-well plates, and each plate served as one replicate. Each replicate PCR for sorted subsets received about 180 ng genomic DNA, equal to some 32,000 T cell genomes. Purified libraries were quantified with a Qubit 3.0 fluorometer, sized on a Bioanalyzer 2100, and re-quantified with the KAPA Library Quantification kit. A separate single-read 150-cycle Illumina NextSeq 550 flow cell was used to sequence each immunoSEQ 96-well plate. In the paper's pipeline: Because the immunoSEQ output held only junctional sequences and lacked quality scores, the filtering could not match the filtering applied to full-length reads. To assign V/J genes and CDR3, sequences were annotated using PyIR, a Python wrapper for IgBLAST v1.9, with IMGT germline references. Reads were filtered out if the reads had weak V/J assignments (E-value above 1e-6), no CDR3, stop codons, out-of-frame junctions, or ambiguous translated residues. V3J clonotypes were defined as sequences sharing the same inferred V gene, J gene, and CDR3 amino acid sequence. Percentage overlap between repertoires was calculated by dividing the number of shared unique clonotypes by the size of the smaller repertoire. Repertoire richness was assessed with RTK rarefaction, the Chao1 estimator, and Recon v2.1 estimates of unobserved clonotypes. Generation probabilities were computed with OLGA for all TCRbeta clonotypes obtained by the gDNA method from a few donors. Imported from immuneACCESS, the table was reduced by TCRdb to in-frame sequences with V and J called. These copies leave out some clones; in studies compared against another copy, an unresolved V gene accounts for under half, and the cause of the remainder is not known. V and J calls and clone size are as listed in that table; D and trimming were resolved from the DNA. Within this sample are fewer than 800,000 clones, with 92% of them counted one time only. The top ten clones comprise about 24% of the sample.

CD8 naive samples were CD45RO-negative cells positively selected for CCR7, giving a CD45RA+CCR7+ population that excluded TemRA cells. Healthy HIV-negative adults with no recently reported acute infections or vaccinations were included as donors. Only Caucasian adults living in Nashville, Tennessee, USA were represented among the donors. Blood was collected by leukapheresis, and PBMCs were isolated by Ficoll-Histopaque density gradient centrifugation and then cryopreserved in liquid nitrogen vapor phase. Purity and quantity of every magnetically sorted T cell population were checked by analytical flow cytometry. Genomic DNA was isolated from every sorted fraction and measured by UV absorbance on a Nanodrop 2000c. Study-wide findings and limitations: Based on pairwise subsampling, the degree of clonotype sharing among donors was expected to be affected by sequencing depth. Compared with non-shared clonotypes, clonotypes shared by all four sorted-subset donors had higher generation probabilities. Sampling was limited to blood, and TCR repertoires in tissue likely differ from TCR repertoires in blood. Estimated clonotype richness was generally larger for naive than for memory subsets. Because the study included a small number of donors, the genetic and exposure-history diversity represented was limited. Approximately 5% of naive CD4, around 3.6% of naive CD8, approximately 2.2% of memory CD4, and 0.35% to 0.5% of memory CD8 clonotypes were shared across a handful of donors. Rarefaction of sorted-subset datasets indicated incomplete sequencing despite the large sequencing depth.

Specimen: naive CD8+ T cells sorted from blood. The cell subset or site label for this specimen denotes: CD45RA+CCR7+. The sequence joins TRBV27 to TRBJ2-7, with 11 central nucleotides matching TRBD1. The receptor was isolated from a man under 40 in good health. Here the CDR3 is given as CASSTGTGGYEQYF. The nucleotide sequence reads as follows: TGTGCCAGCAGTACCGGGACAGGGGGCTACGAGCAGTACTTC.